The 20 T cell receptor beta chains listed next were all sequenced from one sample in a study of blood T cell repertoires in COVID-19. Using immunoSEQ multiplex PCR, the repertoire was profiled, and TCRdb retains in-frame clones only, with some absent. The data show 45,000 to 60,000 clones, with approximately 91% seen just once and 3% held by the top ten. The sample taken for sequencing was peripheral blood. These TCRs come from a man aged 50-60 years with active COVID-19.

This sequence joins TRBV13 and TRBJ2-4, with D perhaps TRBD1 (6 bases). Germline CDR1 reads PRHDT; CDR2 reads FYEKMQ (reference sequence). This CDR3 has 14 amino acids. V was clipped by 4 bases and J by 6 bases, with 13 bases between them. The CDR3 DNA sequence: TGTGCCAGCAGCTCCAGGGGACGGGCAAACATTCAGTACTTC. Its protein is CASSSRGRANIQYF.

The V call is TRBV4-2, the J call TRBJ1-2; tentative D call: TRBD1 (5 bases). The CDR3 sequence is 15 residues long. CDR1 is LGHNA and CDR2 is YNFKEQ in the germline V gene. Trimming pared 3 bases from V and 1 base from J, leaving 12 bases between. CDR3 DNA: TGTGCCAGCAGCCAGGACCCCGACAGTAACTATGGCTACACCTTC. Protein product: CASSQDPDSNYGYTF.

This chain connects TRBV7-6 to TRBJ2-3; TRBD2 matches 13 bases. Unmatched junction bases numbered 4, after V lost 5 bases and J lost 2 bases. Germline CDR1 and CDR2: SGHVS and FNYEAQ. The CDR3 has 16 residues. CDR3: CASSRLAGGNTDTQYF. CDR3 nucleotides: TGTGCCAGCAGCCGACTAGCGGGGGGCAACACAGATACGCAGTATTTT.

This clone has only one observation. The rearrangement joins TRBV29-1 to TRBJ2-5, with 7 bases lining up with TRBD2. CDR1 is SQVTM, CDR2 ANQGSEA, per germline. The CDR3 contains 13 residues. Trimming took 6 bases from V and 2 from J; bases not matched to a gene: 6. CDR3 region: CSVPREAQETQYF. CDR3 in DNA: TGCAGCGTCCCCCGGGAGGCACAAGAGACCCAGTACTTC.

This clone has only one observation. The chain has TRBV2 and TRBJ1-5; 7 bases line up with TRBD1. After removal of 4 bases from V and 0 bases from J, the junction contained 9 bases not matched to a gene. The CDR3 extends over 17 amino acids. Germline CDR1 and CDR2: SNHLY and FYNNEI. The CDR3 nucleotides read TGTGCCAGCAGTGGGGACAGAGGAGGGCTTAGCAATCAGCCCCAGCATTTT. Amino acid sequence: CASSGDRGGLSNQPQHF.

The chain links TRBV7-8 to TRBJ2-5, with a possible D match to TRBD1 (6 bases). Trimming pared 3 bases from V and 0 bases from J, leaving 11 bases between. The V gene's germline CDR1 is SGHVS and CDR2 FQNEAQ. The CDR3 is 15 residues long. Here the CDR3 reads CASSFRTAYQETQYF. The DNA for the CDR3 is TGTGCCAGCAGCTTTAGGACAGCGTACCAAGAGACCCAGTACTTC. Based on the CDR3 plus reference TRBV7-8 and TRBJ2-5, the full variable domain is GAGVSQSPRYKVAKRGQDVALRCDPISGHVSLFWYQQALGQGPEFLTYFQNEAQLDKSGLPSDRFFAERPEGSVSTLKIQRTQQEDSAVYLCASSFRTAYQETQYFGPGTRLLVL.

This chain uses TRBV28 with TRBJ1-1; D might be TRBD1 (6 bases). The length of the CDR3 is 15 residues. Germline values: CDR1 MDHEN, CDR2 SYDVKM. V was cut by 3 bases and J by 1 base, with 12 bases left in between. CDR3 in amino acids: CASSFLGAANTEAFF. CDR3 DNA sequence: TGTGCCAGCAGTTTTCTGGGGGCGGCGAACACTGAAGCTTTCTTT.

The chain joins TRBV18 to TRBJ1-2; possible D gene TRBD1, 6 bases. The ends were cut back, 3 bases at V and 8 bases at J, with 19 bases in the middle. Germline V gives CDR1 KGHSH, CDR2 LQKENI. The CDR3 is 15 amino acids. This CDR3 reads CASSPWTDSYGGYTF. The CDR3 DNA reads as TGTGCCAGCTCACCTTGGACAGACTCCTATGGAGGCTACACCTTC. The full variable domain, its missing parts supplied by reference TRBV18 and TRBJ1-2, is NAGVMQNPRHLVRRRGQEARLRCSPMKGHSHVYWYRQLPEEGLKFMVYLQKENIIDESGMPKERFSAEFPKEGPSILRIQQVVRGDSAAYFCASSPWTDSYGGYTFGSGTRLTVV.

Of note for this clone: The junction and the germline gene differ at one end; a read error may be behind it. The rearrangement uses TRBV7-3 and TRBJ2-1, with TRBD2 identical over 10 bases. Germline CDR1 is SGHTA and CDR2 is FQGTGA. The CDR3 runs 15 residues. CDR3 sequence: CASSVTSGDFDEQFF. CDR3 coding DNA: TGTGCCAGCAGCGTAACTAGCGGGGACTTCGATGAGCAGTTCTTC.

This clone has just one count. This chain connects TRBV6-5 to TRBJ1-5, with D maybe TRBD1 (6 bases). Trimming left V 6 bases short and J 4 bases short, with 13 bases between. The CDR3 runs to 14 residues. From germline, CDR1 is MNHEY and CDR2 SVGAGI. CDR3 nucleotides: TGTGCCAGCAGCCTCTCAGGGGAAAATCAGCCCCAGCATTTT. As protein: CASSLSGENQPQHF.

The chain has TRBV6-1 and TRBJ2-1, with a weak D call TRBD2 (5 bases). This CDR3 comprises 12 residues. Germline V lookup: CDR1 MNHNS, CDR2 SASEGT. Trimming left V 7 bases short and J 8 bases short, with 12 bases between. The CDR3 reads CASTPTGDEQFF. The CDR3 DNA reads as TGTGCCAGCACTCCGACCGGGGATGAGCAGTTCTTC.

This rearrangement joins TRBV11-3 to TRBJ1-5; TRBD1 aligns across 7 bases. V lost 0 bases, J lost 1 base, and 9 bases stayed unmatched. Germline-derived CDR1 and CDR2 are SGHNT and YENEEA. The CDR3 has 18 residues. As DNA, the CDR3 is TGTGCCAGCAGCTTAGAGTGGGAGAACAGGGGAAGCAATCAGCCCCAGCATTTT. This codes for CASSLEWENRGSNQPQHF.

This sequence joins TRBV4-3 and TRBJ1-4; maybe TRBD1 (5 bases). V was trimmed by 0 bases and J by 8 bases, leaving 16 bases between them. Germline lookup yields CDR1 LGHNA and CDR2 YSLEER. The CDR3 is 16 amino acids. The CDR3 protein is CASSQDGGASEEKLFF. The CDR3 DNA is TGCGCCAGCAGCCAAGATGGCGGGGCTTCAGAGGAAAAACTGTTTTTT.

The V and J genes are TRBV6-5 and TRBJ1-2; no firm D call. V lost 11 bases and J lost 8, with 15 bases in between. There are 11 residues in the CDR3. The germline V gene encodes CDR1 MNHEY and CDR2 SVGAGI. CDR3 DNA: TGTGCCGCGGCGGGAGTAGAAGGCTACACCTTC. The encoded protein is CAAAGVEGYTF.

CDR3 bases: TGTGCCAGCAGTTACTCACGTTGGACACGCTACGAGCAGTACTTC. Translation: CASSYSRWTRYEQYF. The chain combines TRBV6-2 or TRBV6-3 with TRBJ2-7, with D maybe TRBD1 (5 bases). V was shortened by 0 bases and J by 3 bases, with 12 bases between the two germline ends. Germline V gene lookup returns CDR1 MNHEY and CDR2 SVGEGT. The CDR3 extends over 15 amino acids.

J is TRBJ2-2 and V is TRBV5-1; D perhaps matches TRBD2 (6 bases). The CDR3 is made up of 16 amino acids. Germline assignment: CDR1 SGHRS and CDR2 YFSETQ. With 4 bases removed from V and 4 bases from J, the gap between germline ends came to 17 bases. In nucleotides, the CDR3 is TGCGCCAGCAGCCCGCGGAGGGAAACGGGCACCGGGGAGCTGTTTTTT. Translated: CASSPRRETGTGELFF. Supplemented by reference TRBV5-1 and TRBJ2-2, the full variable domain reads KAGVTQTPRYLIKTRGQQVTLSCSPISGHRSVSWYQQTPGQGLQFLFEYFSETQRNKGNFPGRFSGRQFSNSRSEMNVSTLELGDSALYLCASSPRRETGTGELFFGEGSRLTVL.

V is TRBV14 and J is TRBJ2-7; a weak D match, TRBD1 (5 bases). Germline V gives CDR1 SGHDN, CDR2 FVKESK. V lost 3 bases, J lost 4 bases, and 10 bases lay in between. The CDR3 loop spans 13 amino acids. The CDR3 protein is CASSHVGVYEQYF. CDR3 in DNA: TGTGCCAGCAGCCATGTAGGGGTATACGAGCAGTACTTC.

The chain couples TRBV11-2 to TRBJ1-3; 7 nucleotides align to TRBD1. The V segment lost 0 bases and the J segment 7 bases; nucleotides outside the gene matches: 9. The CDR3 runs 16 residues. Germline V CDR1 and CDR2: SGHAT, FQNNGV. DNA of the CDR3: TGTGCCAGCAGCTTAGATCTGACAGGGATCGGGAACACCATATATTTT. This codes for CASSLDLTGIGNTIYF.

The chain links TRBV9 to TRBJ2-1; D is possibly TRBD1 (6 bases). V dropped 4 bases and J dropped 8 bases, with 13 bases sitting between them. This CDR3 contains 13 residues. From germline, CDR1 is SGDLS and CDR2 YYNGEE. Written as DNA, the CDR3 is TGTGCCAGCAGCACAACAGGGAGCTATGAGCAGTTCTTC. It translates to CASSTTGSYEQFF.

The chain links TRBV11-3 to TRBJ1-1, with TRBD1 identical over 8 bases. Germline CDR1 SGHNT, CDR2 YENEEA. The CDR3 is made up of 13 amino acids. J gave up 11 bases and V 5 bases, and 10 bases lay outside the gene matches. The CDR3 loop reads CASSPRWTGIAFF. CDR3 coding DNA: TGTGCCAGCAGCCCGCGTTGGACAGGGATTGCTTTCTTT.